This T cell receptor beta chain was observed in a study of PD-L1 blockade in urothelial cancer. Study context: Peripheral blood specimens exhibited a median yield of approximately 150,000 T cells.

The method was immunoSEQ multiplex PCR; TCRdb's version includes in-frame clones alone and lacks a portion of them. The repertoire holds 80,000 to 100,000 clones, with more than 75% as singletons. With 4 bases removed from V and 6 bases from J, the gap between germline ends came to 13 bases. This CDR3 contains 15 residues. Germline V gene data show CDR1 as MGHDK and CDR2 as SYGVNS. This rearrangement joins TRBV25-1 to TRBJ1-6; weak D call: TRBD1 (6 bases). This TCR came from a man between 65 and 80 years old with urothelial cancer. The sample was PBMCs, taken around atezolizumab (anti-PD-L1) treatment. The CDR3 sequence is CASSAPAGANSPLHF. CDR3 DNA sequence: TGTGCCAGCAGTGCCCCAGCAGGGGCTAATTCACCCCTCCACTTT.